This note documents a single T cell receptor beta chain sequence. The specificity of this receptor is unknown. Germline and junction disagree at one end, which may indicate a read error. Other nucleotide sequences in the sample specify the same CDR3. Libraries were constructed by the immunoSEQ multiplex PCR assay. For the multiplex PCR, a mixture combining 60 forward primers for TCR Vbeta segments and 13 reverse primers for TCR Jbeta segments was used. A multiplex PCR assay on genomic DNA amplified the CDR3 region of rearranged TCR beta genes. On the Illumina HiSeq System, the amplified TCR beta libraries were sequenced as 87-base-pair reads. As for how the authors treated the data: A later analysis counted some 74 million unique TCR beta chains across the 500 to 850 repertoires, and roughly 9.9 million of these chains were shared by at least two donors. Raw reads were error-corrected and collapsed into unique sequences by a nearest-neighbor algorithm in which closely related sequences were merged to remove PCR and sequencing errors. Alignment of CDR3 sequences to IMGT reference sequences was used to assign V, D and J gene segments. For a sequence to be retained, a match of at least six nucleotides was required to both a V gene segment and a J gene segment. Rearrangements were called productive when the CDR3 lacked stop codons and stayed in frame with V and J; all others were non-productive. CDR3 was defined by IMGT convention, running from the second conserved V-encoded cysteine to the conserved J-encoded phenylalanine. In an earlier analysis of approximately 500 of the donors, sequences lacking an unambiguous match to a single V gene segment were excluded. An earlier analysis of a few hundred of the donors called V segments functional above 56.7% productive rearrangements and segregating when the between-donor standard deviation exceeded 5%. A statistical classification framework was built for diagnosing cytomegalovirus status from the catalog of TCR beta chain sequences. In a later analysis, TCR nucleotide sequences were compared against IMGT/GENE-DB human TR gene sequences so that V and J genes could be assigned. The TCRdist pipeline was used in a later analysis to assign CDR3 sequences and most-parsimonious VDJ recombination scenarios. In a later analysis, each TCR beta chain was defined by its CDR3 amino acid sequence together with its V-gene family, and reads lacking a unique V-gene family were excluded. To address suspected cross-contamination and a sequencing artifact, a later analysis removed over 500 highly shared, low-generation-probability nucleotide sequences. A later analysis calculated a clonal expansion index for each public chain from normalized within-repertoire ranks of inferred template counts. Generation probabilities in a later analysis came from a VDJ recombination model fitted to out-of-frame rearrangements, and those results were checked against IGoR. In a later analysis, hypergeometric tests were used to score TCR-TCR, TCR-HLA and TCR-CMV co-occurrence, with a repertoire-size bias correction applied to TCR pairs. To estimate false discovery rates, a later analysis permuted the HLA or CMV assignments 20 times. In a later analysis, co-occurring TCRs were grouped using DBSCAN, with TCRdist sequence similarity added in when clustering inside HLA-allele-positive subsets. Repertoires with fewer than 30,000 or more than 120,000 public chains were left out of co-occurrence clustering, as were about 5 repertoires with anomalous nucleotide sharing. TCRdb provides this immuneACCESS table in a form limited to in-frame rearrangements. Some clones are lacking; in checked studies, under half of them reflect an unresolved V gene, and why the rest are absent is not known. The DNA gave D and trimming, while V, J and clone size come from that table. For this sample there are under 200,000 clones; around 75% appear just once. Clones ranked in the top ten supply roughly 1.9% of the sample.

The sample originates from a study of cytomegalovirus exposure and HLA in healthy donors (dated by TCRdb to the late 2010s). Study-wide context: In an earlier analysis of approximately 640 of the donors, approximately 300 Gb of sequence data and roughly 100 million unique TCR beta sequences from 150 million to 200 million T cells were reported. The T cell repertoires of 550 to 850 subjects were profiled by immunosequencing and related to cytomegalovirus serostatus. High-throughput TCR immunosequencing, statistical association of individual TCRs with disease status, and machine learning were combined to predict cytomegalovirus infection status. Both class I and class II loci were covered by HLA typing, at four-digit resolution. Donor age, sex, ethnicity and CMV serostatus were compiled alongside the repertoire data. In addition to the first cohort of about 650 subjects, a separate validation cohort of 120 different subjects was used. An early release covering more than 500 HLA-typed donors comprised 250 to 350 gigabases of sequencing data and approximately 80 million unique TCR sequences. The study aimed to test whether signatures of past pathogen exposure could be identified by cataloging public T cell receptors. A later genetic analysis took genome-wide SNP genotypes for about 55% of the 666 donors and used that subset as a discovery cohort. An earlier analysis of 587 of the donors applied high-throughput TCR beta sequencing to assess whether each TCR beta V gene segment acted as functional or pseudogenic. Typing coverage differed by locus: A, B, C, DRB1 and DQB1 were typed in roughly 629-630 donors, DQA1 in 500 to 550, DPA1 in nearly 610, and DPB1 in roughly 470. Roughly 5 DR-DQ haplotypes were handled as single units for association and clustering, since linkage in the cohort was strong. Every repertoire in the discovery cohort had been generated on one and the same sequencing platform. Among 300 to 500 genotyped donors of the cohort, an average of around 250,000 unique TCR beta nucleotide sequences was sequenced per donor, of which roughly 17% were non-productive. Rather than drawing on any new phenotypic data, the later analysis identified candidate immune exposures from TCR beta sequences and the way those sequences occurred across donors. A later analysis re-examined previously published TCR beta repertoires from roughly 720 donors and added high-resolution HLA genotyping to investigate patterns of TCR occurrence. Among the roughly 380 genotyped donors, around 81% belonged to the genetic ancestry cluster associated with self-reported Caucasian donors. What the work shows at the level of the full study, not this receptor alone: Correlated functional status among segregating V segments might reflect linkage disequilibrium, but an unknown experimental factor could not be ruled out. In this cohort, only TCR beta chains were sequenced, and detectable features were limited by the absence of alpha or paired-chain data. In a later genetic analysis, fewer N-insertions in productive TCRs were reported among donors in an Asian-associated ancestry cluster than the approximately 670-donor mean. Because HLA typing was unavailable for some donors at each locus, only the typed subset was used in association tests. The classifier was reported to diagnose cytomegalovirus status with high specificity and sensitivity in both the original cohort and the validation cohort. Some IMGT-functional V segments, including TRBV6-2 and TRBV6-3, could not be told apart with the 87-base-pair reads, so those segments were excluded. In vitro tests confirmed that a few of the cytomegalovirus-associated TCR beta chains recognize cytomegalovirus antigens. In an earlier analysis of 587 of the donors, most TCR beta V segments appeared in productive rearrangements about 90% or about 30% of the time, broadly matching IMGT annotations. CMV serostatus was the only immune exposure information available for the cohort. According to a later analysis, parvovirus B19, influenza, CMV and Epstein-Barr virus appeared linked to several top co-occurrence clusters. Because counts were too low, fewer than 20 rarely observed V segments, including chromosome 9 orphons, were excluded from the earlier analysis of fewer than 650 of the donors. A later analysis found that HLA-associated TCR beta chains were more clonally expanded and had lower generation probabilities than equally common non-associated chains. According to a later analysis, most CMV-associated TCR beta chains appeared to be HLA-restricted, and the HLA associations seemed to be driven largely by CMV exposure. According to a later analysis, TCR association rates differed among HLA loci, with DRB1 alleles showing the most associated TCRs and HLA-C alleles showing the fewest. A group of highly shared sequence variants was considered likely to be a technical artifact of the sequencing pipeline. According to the authors, the approach could potentially be generalized to other disease states and immunological phenotypes. An association between a missense DCLRE1C variant and V-gene and J-gene trimming of TCR beta chains was found in a later genetic analysis and replicated in an independent cohort. A further reported finding was that TCR beta sequences accurately predicted the HLA-A and HLA-B alleles for most subjects in the first cohort. In a later analysis, over 15,000 TCR beta sequences were associated with specific HLA alleles at a false discovery rate of 0.05. When HLA alleles, especially DR and DQ, strongly co-occurred, attributing TCR associations to individual alleles was difficult. The study listed 150 to 200 TCR beta chains as associated with cytomegalovirus. Presence/absence analyses assumed roughly uniform sequencing depth across donors, an assumption that may not hold. While some public TCRs were present in many individuals, most TCR sequences turned up only very rarely across donors.

The cohort was made up of roughly 670 healthy bone marrow donors. At the time of sampling, all cohort members were nominally healthy, though unrecorded immune exposures were likely present. Of the roughly 720 cohort members, some 270 had positive CMV serostatus and 352 had negative CMV serostatus, and CMV serostatus was not recorded for the donor. Every donor gave a peripheral blood sample, and the peripheral blood mononuclear cells from that sample were used for TCR beta sequencing. The Qiagen DNeasy Blood Extraction Kit was used to extract genomic DNA from the blood cell samples. The cysteine opens and the phenylalanine closes a CDR3 of 16 amino acids. Of the read, only the CDR3 DNA is kept; its 48 bases are in frame from base 1. CDR1 and CDR2 are read off the germline V gene as MNHEY and SVGAGI.

The rearrangement combines TRBV6-5 with TRBJ1-1; a weak D assignment points to TRBD1 (6 bases agree). The TCR sequence derives from a human donor in good health. Sequencing was done on a sample of PBMCs. The CDR3 loop reads CASSSIPGTLNTEAFF. The DNA sequence is given as TGTGCCAGCAGTTCTATACCCGGGACACTGAACACTGAAGCCTTCTTT.